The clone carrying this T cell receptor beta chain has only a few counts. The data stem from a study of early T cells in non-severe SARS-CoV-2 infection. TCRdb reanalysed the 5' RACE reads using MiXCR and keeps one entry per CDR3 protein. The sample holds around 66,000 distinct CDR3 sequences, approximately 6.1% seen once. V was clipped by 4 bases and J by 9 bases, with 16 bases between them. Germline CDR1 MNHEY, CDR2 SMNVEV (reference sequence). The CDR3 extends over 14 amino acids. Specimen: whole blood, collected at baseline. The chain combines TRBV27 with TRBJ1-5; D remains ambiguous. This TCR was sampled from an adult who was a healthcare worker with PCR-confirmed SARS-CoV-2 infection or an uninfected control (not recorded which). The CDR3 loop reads CASSSERQGRPQHF. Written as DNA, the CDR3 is TGTGCCAGCAGTTCGGAGCGTCAAGGGAGGCCCCAGCATTTT.